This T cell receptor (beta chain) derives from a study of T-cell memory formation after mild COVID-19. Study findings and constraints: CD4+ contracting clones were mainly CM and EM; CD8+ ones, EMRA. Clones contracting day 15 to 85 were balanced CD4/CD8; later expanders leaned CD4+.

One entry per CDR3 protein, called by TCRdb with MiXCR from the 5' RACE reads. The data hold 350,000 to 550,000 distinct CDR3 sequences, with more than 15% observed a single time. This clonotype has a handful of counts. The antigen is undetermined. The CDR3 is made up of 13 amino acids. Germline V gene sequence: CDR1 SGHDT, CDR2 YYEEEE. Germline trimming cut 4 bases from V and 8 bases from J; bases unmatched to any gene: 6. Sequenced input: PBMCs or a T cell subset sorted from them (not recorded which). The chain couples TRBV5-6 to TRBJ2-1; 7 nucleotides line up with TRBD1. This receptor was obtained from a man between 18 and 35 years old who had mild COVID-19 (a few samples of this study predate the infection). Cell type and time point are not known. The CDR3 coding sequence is TGTGCCAGCAGCAAACAGGGGTTCGATGAGCAGTTCTTC. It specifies CASSKQGFDEQFF.